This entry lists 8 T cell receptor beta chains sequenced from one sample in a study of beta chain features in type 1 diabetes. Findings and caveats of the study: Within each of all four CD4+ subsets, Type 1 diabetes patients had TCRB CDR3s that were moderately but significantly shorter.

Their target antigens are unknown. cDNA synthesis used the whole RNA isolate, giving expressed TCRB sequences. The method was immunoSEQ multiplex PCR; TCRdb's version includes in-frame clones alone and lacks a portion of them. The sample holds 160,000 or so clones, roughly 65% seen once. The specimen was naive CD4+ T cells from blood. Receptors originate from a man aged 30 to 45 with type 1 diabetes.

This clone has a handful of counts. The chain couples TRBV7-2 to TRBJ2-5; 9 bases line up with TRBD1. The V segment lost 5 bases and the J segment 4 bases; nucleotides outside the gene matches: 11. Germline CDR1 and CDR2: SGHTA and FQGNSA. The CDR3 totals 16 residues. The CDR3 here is CASSPARGQGRETQYF. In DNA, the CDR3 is TGTGCCAGCAGCCCCGCCAGGGGACAGGGTAGAGAGACCCAGTACTTC.

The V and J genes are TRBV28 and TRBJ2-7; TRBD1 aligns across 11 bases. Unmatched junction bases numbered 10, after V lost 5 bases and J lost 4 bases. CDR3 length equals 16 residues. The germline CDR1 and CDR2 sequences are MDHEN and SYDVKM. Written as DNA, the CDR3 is TGTGCCAGCAGTCCCGGGACAGGGGGAAGTAGATACGAGCAGTACTTC. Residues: CASSPGTGGSRYEQYF.

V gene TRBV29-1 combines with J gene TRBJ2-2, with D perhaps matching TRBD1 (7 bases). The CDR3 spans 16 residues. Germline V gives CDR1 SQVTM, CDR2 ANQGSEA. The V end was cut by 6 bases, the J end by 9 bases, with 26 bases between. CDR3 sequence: CSVKWGQLRGPRELFF. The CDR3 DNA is TGCAGCGTCAAATGGGGACAGCTGCGGGGACCCCGGGAGCTGTTTTTT.

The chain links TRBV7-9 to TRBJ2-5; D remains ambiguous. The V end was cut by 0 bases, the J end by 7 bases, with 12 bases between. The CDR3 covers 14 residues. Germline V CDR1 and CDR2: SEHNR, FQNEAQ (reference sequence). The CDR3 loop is CASSLAPALGTQYF. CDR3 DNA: TGTGCCAGCAGCTTAGCGCCAGCGCTGGGGACCCAGTACTTC.

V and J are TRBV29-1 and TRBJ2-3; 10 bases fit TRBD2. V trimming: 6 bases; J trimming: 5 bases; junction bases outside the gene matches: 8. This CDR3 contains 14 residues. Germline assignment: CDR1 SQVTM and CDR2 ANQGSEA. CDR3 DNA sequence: TGCAGCGTGGAAATAGCGGGGGGAGGAGATACGCAGTATTTT. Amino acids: CSVEIAGGGDTQYF.

CDR3 region: CSVESTGRSYNEQFF. The CDR3, as DNA: TGCAGCGTTGAATCGACAGGACGCTCCTACAATGAGCAGTTCTTC. This rearrangement joins TRBV29-1 to TRBJ2-1, with D tentatively TRBD1 (6 bases). CDR1 is SQVTM, CDR2 ANQGSEA, per germline. The CDR3 consists of 15 residues. The germline V and J ends were trimmed by 2 bases and 0 bases, with 11 bases remaining between them.

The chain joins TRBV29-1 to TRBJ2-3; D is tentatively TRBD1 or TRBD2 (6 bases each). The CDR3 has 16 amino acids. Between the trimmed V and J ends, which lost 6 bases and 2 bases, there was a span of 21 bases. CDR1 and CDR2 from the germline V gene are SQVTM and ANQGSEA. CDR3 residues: CSVARTWGASTDTQYF. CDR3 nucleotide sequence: TGCAGCGTCGCTCGGACCTGGGGGGCCTCCACAGATACGCAGTATTTT.

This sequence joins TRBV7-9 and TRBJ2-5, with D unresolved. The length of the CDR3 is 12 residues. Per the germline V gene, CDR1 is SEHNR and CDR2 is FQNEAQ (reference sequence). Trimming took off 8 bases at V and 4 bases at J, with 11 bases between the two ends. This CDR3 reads CASGIERETQYF. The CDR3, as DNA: TGTGCCAGCGGGATCGAGAGAGAGACCCAGTACTTC.